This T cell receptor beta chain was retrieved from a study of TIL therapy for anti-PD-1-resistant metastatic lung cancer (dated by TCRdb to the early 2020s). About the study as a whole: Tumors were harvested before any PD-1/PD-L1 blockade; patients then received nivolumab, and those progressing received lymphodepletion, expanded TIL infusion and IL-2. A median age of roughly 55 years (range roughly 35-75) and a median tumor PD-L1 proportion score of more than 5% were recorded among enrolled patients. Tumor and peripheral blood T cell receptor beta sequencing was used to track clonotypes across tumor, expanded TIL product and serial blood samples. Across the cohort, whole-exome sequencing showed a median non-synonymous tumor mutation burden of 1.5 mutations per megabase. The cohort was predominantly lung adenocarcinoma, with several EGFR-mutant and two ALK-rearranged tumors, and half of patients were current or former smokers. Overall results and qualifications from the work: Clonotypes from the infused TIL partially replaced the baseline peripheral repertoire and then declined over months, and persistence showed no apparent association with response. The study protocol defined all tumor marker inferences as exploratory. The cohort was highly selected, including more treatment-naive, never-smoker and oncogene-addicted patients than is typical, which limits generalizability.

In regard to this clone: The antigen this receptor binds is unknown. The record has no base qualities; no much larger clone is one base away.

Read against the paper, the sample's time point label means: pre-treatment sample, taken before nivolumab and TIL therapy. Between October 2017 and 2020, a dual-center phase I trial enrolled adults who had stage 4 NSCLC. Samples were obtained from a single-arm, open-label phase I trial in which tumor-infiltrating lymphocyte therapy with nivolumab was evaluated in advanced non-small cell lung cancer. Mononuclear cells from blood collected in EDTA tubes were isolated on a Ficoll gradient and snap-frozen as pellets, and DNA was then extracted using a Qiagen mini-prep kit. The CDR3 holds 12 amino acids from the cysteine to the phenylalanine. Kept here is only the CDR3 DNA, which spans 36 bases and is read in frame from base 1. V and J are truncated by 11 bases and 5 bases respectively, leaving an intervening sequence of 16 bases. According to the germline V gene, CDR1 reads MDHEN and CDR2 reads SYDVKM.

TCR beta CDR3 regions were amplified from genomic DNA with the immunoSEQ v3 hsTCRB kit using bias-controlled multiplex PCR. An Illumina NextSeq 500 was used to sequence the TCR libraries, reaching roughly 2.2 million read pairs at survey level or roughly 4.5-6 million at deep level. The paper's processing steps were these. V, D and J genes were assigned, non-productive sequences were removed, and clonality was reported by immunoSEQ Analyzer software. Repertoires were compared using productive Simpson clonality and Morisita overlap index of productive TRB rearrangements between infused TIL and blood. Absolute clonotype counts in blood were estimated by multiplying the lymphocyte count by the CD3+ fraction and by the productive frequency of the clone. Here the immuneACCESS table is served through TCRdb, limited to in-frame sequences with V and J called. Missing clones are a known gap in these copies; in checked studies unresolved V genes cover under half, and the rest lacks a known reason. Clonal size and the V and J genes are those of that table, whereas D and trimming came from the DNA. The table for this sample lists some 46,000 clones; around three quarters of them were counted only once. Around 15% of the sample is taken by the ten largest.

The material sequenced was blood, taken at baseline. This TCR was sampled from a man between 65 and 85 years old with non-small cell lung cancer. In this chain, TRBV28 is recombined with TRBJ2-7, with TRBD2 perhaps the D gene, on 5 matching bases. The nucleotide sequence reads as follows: TGTGCCTCCAGCGGCCCAGGAAACGAGCAGTACTTC. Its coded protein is CASSGPGNEQYF.